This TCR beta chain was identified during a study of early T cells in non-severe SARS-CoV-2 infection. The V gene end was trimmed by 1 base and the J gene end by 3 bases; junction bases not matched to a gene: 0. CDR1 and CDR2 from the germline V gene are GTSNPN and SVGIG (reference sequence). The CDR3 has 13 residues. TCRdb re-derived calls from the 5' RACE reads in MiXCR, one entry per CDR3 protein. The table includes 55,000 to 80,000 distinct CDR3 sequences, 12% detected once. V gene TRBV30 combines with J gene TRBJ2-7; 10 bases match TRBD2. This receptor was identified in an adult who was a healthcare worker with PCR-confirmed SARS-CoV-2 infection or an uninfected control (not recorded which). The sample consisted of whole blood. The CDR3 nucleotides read TGTGCCTGGAGTGGACTAGCGGGCTACGAGCAGTACTTC. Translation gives CAWSGLAGYEQYF.